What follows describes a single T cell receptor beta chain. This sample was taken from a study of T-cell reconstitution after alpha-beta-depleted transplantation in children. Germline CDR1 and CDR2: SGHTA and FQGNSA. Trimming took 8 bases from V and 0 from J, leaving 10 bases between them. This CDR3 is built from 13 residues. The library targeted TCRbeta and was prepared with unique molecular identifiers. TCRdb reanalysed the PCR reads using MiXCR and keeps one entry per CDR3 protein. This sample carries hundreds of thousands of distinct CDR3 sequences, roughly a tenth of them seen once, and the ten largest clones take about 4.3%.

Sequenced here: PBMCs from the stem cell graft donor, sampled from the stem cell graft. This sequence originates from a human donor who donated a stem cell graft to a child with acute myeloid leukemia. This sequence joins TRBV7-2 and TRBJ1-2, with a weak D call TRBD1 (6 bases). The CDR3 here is CASAGAPNYGYTF. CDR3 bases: TGTGCCAGCGCGGGGGCCCCTAACTATGGCTACACCTTC.